Sequencing of this TCR beta chain was carried out in a study of neurological immune-mediated disorders. This clonotype was recorded many times. Its target is not known. CD4+ or CD8+ T cells at a count of around 910,000 served as input for the sorted libraries. Broader study findings: Expanded clones shared no identical CDR3 amino acid sequences across subjects, which suggested private TCR-beta repertoires in all groups. In HTLV-1-associated myelopathy, TCR clonal expansion was greatest, and in multiple sclerosis it was least, below healthy controls.

The cDNA was synthesized by 5'RACE incorporating 10-nucleotide random UMIs. TCRdb recomputed calls from the 5' RACE reads with MiXCR, one row per CDR3 protein. This sample yields 50,000 to 60,000 distinct CDR3 sequences, of which around 3.8% are seen a single time; more than 1.5% belongs to the top ten. This TCR came from a woman in her thirties or forties with multiple sclerosis. What was sequenced was CD4+ T cells from blood.

Here the CDR3 DNA reads TGCAGTGCTAGTGACCGTCGAAGTGGAAACACCATATATTTT. This gives the protein CSASDRRSGNTIYF. The V and J genes are TRBV20-1 and TRBJ1-3; D is unresolved. Deletions cut 3 bases from V and 3 bases from J, with 12 bases between. Germline CDR1 reads DFQATT; CDR2 reads SNEGSKA (reference sequence). This CDR3 comprises 14 residues.